A single sample is the source of the 25 T cell receptor beta chains below, sequenced in a study of technical replicates of blood from several donors. Generated by immunoSEQ multiplex PCR, the TCRdb table keeps only in-frame clones and is missing some. This repertoire shows 84,000 or so clones, roughly 97% found once; its top ten account for 0.15% to 0.2%. Sequenced: T cells isolated from PBMCs. The receptors here all came from a human donor in good health.

This chain connects TRBV27 to TRBJ2-1, with D perhaps matching TRBD1 (6 bases). This CDR3 is built from 16 residues. The germline V gene has CDR1 MNHEY and CDR2 SMNVEV (reference sequence). Trimming took off 7 bases at V and 8 bases at J, with 24 bases between the two ends. This chain's CDR3 is CASTTRGYYGGDEQFF. In DNA form, the CDR3 reads TGTGCCAGCACCACCAGGGGCTACTATGGTGGCGATGAGCAGTTCTTC.

This chain joins TRBV7-9 and TRBJ2-2, with D possibly being TRBD2 (5 bases). The CDR3 contains 16 residues. V was clipped by 3 bases and J by 6 bases, with 17 bases between them. CDR1 and CDR2 from the germline V gene are SEHNR and FQNEAQ (reference sequence). This CDR3 is CASSFPVVARSGELFF. CDR3 in DNA: TGTGCCAGCAGCTTTCCGGTGGTAGCGAGGTCCGGGGAGCTGTTTTTT.

The chain couples TRBV6-1 to TRBJ2-3; 7 bases are a match to TRBD2. V dropped 2 bases and J dropped 2; count of bases not matched to a gene: 4. The CDR3 totals 15 residues. CDR1 and CDR2 (germline): MNHNS, SASEGT. The CDR3 here is CASSEQGGDTDTQYF. The CDR3 nucleotides are TGTGCCAGCAGTGAACAGGGAGGGGACACAGATACGCAGTATTTT.

The rearrangement joins TRBV27 to TRBJ2-5, with TRBD1 as a possible D gene (6 bases). Germline V gene data show CDR1 as MNHEY and CDR2 as SMNVEV (reference sequence). Trimming stripped 6 bases from V and 3 bases from J, with 20 bases between. This CDR3 has 16 amino acids. This chain's CDR3 is CASSPLGAVNEETQYF. CDR3 nucleotides: TGTGCCAGCAGCCCGCTGGGGGCAGTAAACGAAGAGACCCAGTACTTC.

The rearrangement links TRBV6-5 to TRBJ1-1; unclear D gene. The CDR3 runs 13 residues. The germline CDR1 and CDR2 sequences are MNHEY and SVGAGI. V was shortened by 5 bases and J by 2 bases, with 9 bases between the two germline ends. CDR3 protein: CASSRHSNTEAFF. The CDR3 DNA is TGTGCCAGCAGTCGACACAGCAACACTGAAGCTTTCTTT.

The chain links TRBV7-6 to TRBJ2-3, with 8 bases matching TRBD2. The V gene end was trimmed by 0 bases and the J gene end by 2 bases; junction bases not matched to a gene: 16. The CDR3 runs to 20 residues. In germline, CDR1 is SGHVS, CDR2 FNYEAQ. This chain's CDR3 is CASSLAMKVTSEDYTDTQYF. CDR3 coding DNA: TGTGCCAGCAGCTTAGCGATGAAGGTGACTAGCGAAGACTACACAGATACGCAGTATTTT.

The rearrangement joins TRBV13 to TRBJ2-1; maybe TRBD2 (6 bases). Per the germline V gene, CDR1 is PRHDT and CDR2 is FYEKMQ (reference sequence). This CDR3 contains 17 residues. The V end lost 5 bases, the J end lost 6 bases, and 23 bases lay between the germline ends. As DNA, the CDR3 is TGTGCCAGCAGCCTTTCCTGGGGGGACGCTTTTTCCAATGAGCAGTTCTTC. Translated, it gives CASSLSWGDAFSNEQFF.

The chain recombines TRBV19 with TRBJ2-3, with 12 bases matching TRBD2. Losses at the gene ends were 5 bases for V and 6 bases for J; bases not matched to a gene: 15. The germline V gene encodes CDR1 LNHDA and CDR2 SQIVND (reference sequence). The length of the CDR3 is 18 residues. In DNA, the CDR3 is TGTGCCAGTAGTTTCAGTTCGACTAGCGGGGGTCCTGGGGATACGCAGTATTTT. It is translated as CASSFSSTSGGPGDTQYF.

The rearrangement uses TRBV11-3 and TRBJ1-4; D not resolved. Germline V gene lookup returns CDR1 SGHNT and CDR2 YENEEA. Trimming removed 4 bases from V and 0 bases from J, with 15 bases in between. This CDR3 comprises 17 residues. The CDR3, as DNA: TGTGCCAGCAGCTCCGGGAGGGAGAGGTCAACTAATGAAAAACTGTTTTTT. It is translated as CASSSGRERSTNEKLFF.

The chain uses TRBV7-6 and TRBJ2-1, with 8 bases that match TRBD1. V was pared by 2 bases and J by 5 bases, with 11 bases of the junction left unmatched. The CDR3 loop spans 17 amino acids. Germline V gives CDR1 SGHVS, CDR2 FNYEAQ. The CDR3 DNA sequence: TGTGCCAGCAGCTTAACGGGACAGGCGGAAAACCACAATGAGCAGTTCTTC. It yields the protein CASSLTGQAENHNEQFF.

The V and J genes are TRBV29-1 and TRBJ2-5; a possible D gene is TRBD2 (6 bases). V was shortened by 3 bases and J by 4 bases, with 18 bases between the two germline ends. Germline V gene data show CDR1 as SQVTM and CDR2 as ANQGSEA. This CDR3 has 15 amino acids. The CDR3: CSVDWSGGGGETQYF. The CDR3 DNA sequence: TGCAGCGTTGACTGGTCCGGGGGAGGTGGAGAGACCCAGTACTTC.

The chain is built from TRBV7-3 and TRBJ2-1; 8 bases fit TRBD1. The CDR3 runs to 15 residues. V shed 2 bases, J shed 6 bases, and the junction held 6 bases outside the gene matches. CDR1 is SGHTA, CDR2 FQGTGA, per germline. The CDR3 region is CASSLGQGAFNEQFF. For the CDR3, the DNA is TGTGCCAGCAGCTTAGGGCAGGGGGCGTTCAATGAGCAGTTCTTC. Looking up the rest from reference TRBV7-3 and TRBJ2-1 gives the full variable domain: GAGVSQTPSNKVTEKGKYVELRCDPISGHTALYWYRQSLGQGPEFLIYFQGTGAADDSGLPNDRFFAVRPEGSVSTLKIQRTERGDSAVYLCASSLGQGAFNEQFFGPGTRLTVL.

The chain has TRBV7-9 and TRBJ2-1; TRBD2 matches 9 bases. The germline CDR1 and CDR2 sequences are SEHNR and FQNEAQ (reference sequence). Trimming at V came to 4 bases and at J to 3 bases, leaving 7 bases not matched to a gene. The CDR3 is made up of 16 amino acids. CDR3 in amino acids: CASSSRTSASYNEQFF. CDR3 bases: TGTGCCAGCAGCTCTAGGACTAGCGCCAGCTACAATGAGCAGTTCTTC.

In its sample, this clone was seen once. V usage is TRBV28 and J usage is TRBJ1-5, with 7 bases lining up with TRBD1. The trim removed 11 bases at V and 4 bases at J, leaving 20 bases unmatched. The CDR3 totals 17 residues. Germline lookup yields CDR1 MDHEN and CDR2 SYDVKM. The CDR3 protein is CAASSWLKGGWNQPQHF. The CDR3 DNA sequence: TGTGCCGCCAGCAGTTGGCTGAAAGGGGGCTGGAATCAGCCCCAGCATTTT. Full variable domain (missing parts from reference TRBV28 and TRBJ1-5): DVKVTQSSRYLVKRTGEKVFLECVQDMDHENMFWYRQDPGLGLRLIYFSYDVKMKEKGDIPEGYSVSREKKERFSLILESASTNQTSMYLCAASSWLKGGWNQPQHFGDGTRLSIL.

The J gene is TRBJ2-3, the V gene TRBV19, with TRBD2 matching 7 bases. With V trimmed by 7 bases and J by 2 bases, 6 bases remained unmatched. Per the germline V gene, CDR1 is LNHDA and CDR2 is SQIVND (reference sequence). CDR3 length equals 14 residues. The CDR3 DNA reads TGTGCCAGTACCCCGGGACTATACACAGATACGCAGTATTTT. Encoded protein: CASTPGLYTDTQYF.

V is TRBV27 and J is TRBJ2-1, with 10 bases matching TRBD2. Per germline, CDR1 MNHEY and CDR2 SMNVEV (reference sequence). The CDR3 spans 15 residues. With 3 bases clipped from V and 8 bases from J, the junction kept 7 bases outside the gene matches. This chain's CDR3 is CASSFLAGERHEQFF. The CDR3 DNA reads TGTGCCAGCAGTTTCCTAGCGGGAGAAAGGCATGAGCAGTTCTTC.

CDR3 nucleotides: TGCAGCGTTAAGACTAGCGGGAGGTCCGTGGGGTACGAGCAGTACTTC. Protein product: CSVKTSGRSVGYEQYF. V usage is TRBV29-1 and J usage is TRBJ2-7; TRBD2 aligns across 13 bases. V lost 5 bases and J lost 4; bases outside the gene matches: 11. This CDR3 comprises 16 residues. The germline CDR1 and CDR2 sequences are SQVTM and ANQGSEA.

The count of this clone is one. The chain uses TRBV10-3 and TRBJ2-1; 7 bases agree with TRBD1. Germline V gene data show CDR1 as ENHRY and CDR2 as SYGVKD. The CDR3 runs to 15 residues. V shed 6 bases and J 2 bases; nucleotides not matched to a gene: 7. Written as DNA, the CDR3 is TGTGCCATCAGCAAACGGGACAGAGCCTACAATGAGCAGTTCTTC. Its protein is CAISKRDRAYNEQFF.

This clone was picked up one time. V is TRBV7-9 and J is TRBJ2-3; TRBD2 agrees at 8 bases. The CDR3 extends over 15 amino acids. Germline CDR1 is SEHNR and CDR2 is FQNEAQ (reference sequence). The junction had 3 bases not matched to a gene; V was cut back by 2 bases and J by 2 bases. As DNA, the CDR3 is TGTGCCAGCAGCTTAACTAGCGGAATCACAGATACGCAGTATTTT. It is translated as CASSLTSGITDTQYF.

The V gene is TRBV4-1, the J gene TRBJ2-7; a possible D gene is TRBD2 (5 bases). V lost 1 base and J 3 bases, leaving 13 bases between the germline ends. Germline V lookup: CDR1 MGHRA, CDR2 YSYEKL. The CDR3 length is 15 residues. CDR3 DNA sequence: TGCGCCAGCAGCCAAGTTAATAGCGAAGACTACGAGCAGTACTTC. This gives the protein CASSQVNSEDYEQYF.

This sequence joins TRBV7-3 and TRBJ2-1, with a possible D match to TRBD2 (5 bases). This CDR3 is 15 amino acids long. Trimming removed 3 bases at V and 4 bases at J, with 13 bases between. CDR1 and CDR2 (germline): SGHTA, FQGTGA. In DNA form, the CDR3 reads TGTGCCAGCAGCTTTAGATCCGGGGATTACAATGAGCAGTTCTTC. Amino acids: CASSFRSGDYNEQFF. The complete variable domain, with remaining parts taken from reference TRBV7-3 and TRBJ2-1, reads GAGVSQTPSNKVTEKGKYVELRCDPISGHTALYWYRQSLGQGPEFLIYFQGTGAADDSGLPNDRFFAVRPEGSVSTLKIQRTERGDSAVYLCASSFRSGDYNEQFFGPGTRLTVL.

The chain employs TRBV19 and TRBJ1-1; perhaps TRBD1 as D (5 bases). Trimming took 3 bases from V and 0 from J, leaving 11 bases between them. The CDR3 consists of 15 residues. CDR1 is LNHDA and CDR2 is SQIVND in the germline V gene (reference sequence). This CDR3 reads CASSITGPMNTEAFF. CDR3 sequence (DNA): TGTGCCAGTAGTATTACAGGCCCCATGAACACTGAAGCTTTCTTT.

This sequence joins TRBV6-1 and TRBJ1-1, with D maybe TRBD1 (6 bases). With 4 bases removed from V and 6 bases from J, the gap between germline ends came to 18 bases. From germline, CDR1 is MNHNS and CDR2 SASEGT. The CDR3 is 15 residues long. The CDR3 spells CASSADRSWSSEAFF. CDR3 in DNA: TGTGCCAGCAGTGCCGACAGGTCATGGAGCTCTGAAGCTTTCTTT.

The chain has TRBV11-3 and TRBJ2-5; 9 bases line up with TRBD2. CDR3 length: 13 residues. The ends lost 10 bases at V and 2 bases at J; junction bases unmatched: 5. Germline V lookup: CDR1 SGHNT, CDR2 YENEEA. The CDR3 loop reads CATKAGGQETQYF. CDR3 nucleotide sequence: TGTGCCACCAAAGCGGGGGGTCAAGAGACCCAGTACTTC. Full variable domain (remainder filled in from reference TRBV11-3 and TRBJ2-5): EAGVVQSPRYKIIEKKQPVAFWCNPISGHNTLYWYLQNLGQGPELLIRYENEEAVDDSQLPKDRFSAERLKGVDSTLKIQPAELGDSAVYLCATKAGGQETQYFGPGTRLLVL.

V gene TRBV9 combines with J gene TRBJ2-3; tentative D call: TRBD2 (6 bases). CDR1 SGDLS and CDR2 YYNGEE come from the germline V gene. V was pared by 3 bases and J by 4 bases, with 15 bases between. The CDR3 consists of 15 residues. The CDR3 is CASSGAGALADTQYF. CDR3 nucleotide sequence: TGTGCCAGCAGCGGAGCGGGCGCTCTCGCAGATACGCAGTATTTT.